Given below is one T cell receptor (beta chain) in context. Using immunoSEQ multiplex PCR, the repertoire was profiled, and TCRdb retains in-frame clones only, with some absent. The sample contains about 140,000 clones, roughly 84% of which appear only once. The V and J ends lost 7 bases and 0 bases respectively, with 18 bases between them. The V gene's germline CDR1 is SNHLY and CDR2 FYNNEI. The length of the CDR3 is 16 residues. This sample was included in a study of blood T cell repertoires in COVID-19. Study-level information: Sites across the United States, Italy and Spain contributed samples from acute and convalescent COVID-19. T cells, B-cell-depleted T cells, or PBMCs provided the cDNA or gDNA that served as material.

The TCR sequence derives from a man aged 35-49 years with acute COVID-19. The genes are TRBV2 and TRBJ1-1, with D possibly matching TRBD1 (5 bases). The sample comprised PBMCs or T cells enriched from blood (not recorded which). The chain's CDR3 is CASIPLGADMNTEAFF. The DNA of the CDR3 is TGTGCCAGCATTCCCTTAGGGGCAGACATGAACACTGAAGCTTTCTTT.